This T cell receptor beta chain derives from a study of cytomegalovirus exposure and HLA in healthy donors. Study results and limitations: The Asian-associated ancestry cluster reportedly had fewer N-insertions than the approximately 700-donor mean in a later analysis. Some public TCRs appeared in many individuals, while most sequences were rare.

It was with 60 Vbeta and 13 Jbeta primers that the PCR ran. Only in-frame clones appear in the TCRdb table, and some are missing; sequencing was by immunoSEQ multiplex PCR. The sample lists about 170,000 clones; roughly 80% were seen once. In germline, CDR1 is SGDLS, CDR2 YYNGEE. Trimming removed 0 bases from V and 3 bases from J; junction bases left unmatched: 3. This CDR3 contains 16 residues. To note about this clone: Antigen specificity is unknown.

Everyone who donated was a healthy bone marrow donor. This TCR was recovered from a woman in her forties or fifties in good health and CMV-seropositive. The chain couples TRBV9 to TRBJ2-2; TRBD2 matches 9 bases. Source material: PBMCs. The CDR3 DNA is TGTGCCAGCAGCGTAGAGGCGGGAGGGCACACCGGGGAGCTGTTTTTT. This codes for CASSVEAGGHTGELFF.